What follows are 30 T cell receptor beta chains derived from one specimen sequenced in a study of T cell responses to AZD1222 COVID-19 vaccine. Assay used: immunoSEQ multiplex PCR; TCRdb lists only in-frame clones, some missing. The sample carries under 150,000 clones, roughly 89% recorded once. Sample: peripheral blood, taken on day 0 of AZD1222 vaccination. Receptors were obtained from an adult in good health.

This sequence joins TRBV14 and TRBJ2-5; maybe TRBD2 (6 bases). The CDR3 consists of 14 residues. The germline V gene has CDR1 SGHDN and CDR2 FVKESK. V dropped 6 bases and J dropped 4 bases, with 15 bases sitting between them. The CDR3 region has the DNA TGTGCCAGCAGACCCGTGGGCGGGATAGAGACCCAGTACTTC. Encoded protein: CASRPVGGIETQYF.

The chain joins TRBV11-2 to TRBJ2-1; 7 nucleotides line up with TRBD2. Germline V CDR1 and CDR2: SGHAT, FQNNGV. This CDR3 is built from 13 residues. V was pared by 1 base and J by 7 bases, with 1 base of the junction left unmatched. CDR3 protein: CASSLGGRNEQFF. As DNA, the CDR3 is TGTGCCAGCAGCTTAGGCGGGAGAAATGAGCAGTTCTTC.

This clone has a single count. The rearrangement joins TRBV7-3 to TRBJ2-2; D gene unclear. The CDR3 totals 15 residues. Trimming took off 6 bases at V and 0 bases at J, with 11 bases between the two ends. Germline V gives CDR1 SGHTA, CDR2 FQGTGA. The chain's CDR3 is CASSQTDTNTGELFF. The CDR3 DNA reads as TGTGCCAGCAGTCAGACCGACACGAACACCGGGGAGCTGTTTTTT. Full variable domain (rest looked up from reference TRBV7-3 and TRBJ2-2): GAGVSQTPSNKVTEKGKYVELRCDPISGHTALYWYRQSLGQGPEFLIYFQGTGAADDSGLPNDRFFAVRPEGSVSTLKIQRTERGDSAVYLCASSQTDTNTGELFFGEGSRLTVL.

The chain recombines TRBV30 with TRBJ1-5; possibly TRBD1 for D (6 bases). The CDR3 has 16 residues. Per germline, CDR1 GTSNPN and CDR2 SVGIG (reference sequence). Trimming pared 2 bases from V and 4 bases from J, leaving 18 bases between. The CDR3: CAWSSFGDTLNQPQHF. The CDR3 bases are TGTGCCTGGAGTTCGTTCGGGGACACGCTAAATCAGCCCCAGCATTTT.

The V call is TRBV4-1, the J call TRBJ2-1; TRBD2 is a possible D gene (7 bases). Trimming cost V 3 bases and J 6 bases, with 9 bases left between them. The CDR3 spans 13 residues. CDR1 and CDR2 from the germline V gene are MGHRA and YSYEKL. The CDR3 DNA sequence: TGCGCCAGCAGCCAGGGGGGGGCCAATGAGCAGTTCTTC. This codes for CASSQGGANEQFF.

The rearrangement uses TRBV9 and TRBJ1-3; 7 nucleotides agree with TRBD1. This CDR3 is built from 15 residues. J lost 2 bases, V lost 2 bases, and 4 bases had no gene match. Germline V lookup: CDR1 SGDLS, CDR2 YYNGEE. The CDR3 sequence is CASSVTTGAGNTIYF. CDR3 nucleotides: TGTGCCAGCAGCGTTACCACAGGGGCTGGAAACACCATATATTTT.

The gene calls are TRBV30 and TRBJ1-1; D call uncertain. The CDR3 is made up of 12 amino acids. Deletions cut 8 bases from V and 7 bases from J, with 17 bases between. CDR1 and CDR2 (germline): GTSNPN, SVGIG (reference sequence). The CDR3 spells CALCLTVNEAFF. In DNA form, the CDR3 reads TGTGCCCTGTGCTTAACAGTGAATGAAGCTTTCTTT. Full variable domain (remainder filled in from reference TRBV30 and TRBJ1-1): SQTIHQWPATLVQPVGSPLSLECTVEGTSNPNLYWYRQAAGRGLQLLFYSVGIGQISSEVPQNLSASRPQDRQFILSSKKLLLSDSGFYLCALCLTVNEAFFGQGTRLTVV.

This clone was seen once. The CDR3 coding sequence is TGTGCCAGCAGCCACTACAGACAAAACAATGAGCAGTTCTTC. This gives the protein CASSHYRQNNEQFF. This chain connects TRBV3-1 (or the pseudogene TRBV3-2) to TRBJ2-1; D unclear. Between the trimmed V and J ends, which lost 3 bases and 5 bases, there was a span of 11 bases. This CDR3 spans 14 amino acids. Germline assignment: CDR1 LGHDT and CDR2 YNNKEL (reference sequence).

Only one count was recorded for this clone. The genes are TRBV25-1 and TRBJ1-6; TRBD1 aligns across 8 bases. CDR3 length: 16 residues. V trimming: 4 bases; J trimming: 8 bases; junction bases outside the gene matches: 10. The germline V gene encodes CDR1 MGHDK and CDR2 SYGVNS. Here the CDR3 DNA reads TGTGCCAGCAGTGCGGTAGGGACAGGCGCCTATTCACCCCTCCACTTT. As protein: CASSAVGTGAYSPLHF.

The CDR3 region has the DNA TGTGCCAGTATTGGTAGGGGCGATTCCTTAAATTCACCCCTCCACTTT. Translating it yields CASIGRGDSLNSPLHF. The chain couples TRBV19 to TRBJ1-6, with D possibly TRBD1 on 5 matching bases. V shed 7 bases and J shed 7 bases, with 20 bases lying between them. The CDR3 is 16 amino acids. Germline V CDR1 and CDR2: LNHDA, SQIVND (reference sequence). The full variable domain, in which reference TRBV19 and TRBJ1-6 provide the parts outside the CDR3, is DGGITQSPKYLFRKEGQNVTLSCEQNLNHDAMYWYRQDPGQGLRLIYYSQIVNDFQKGDIAEGYSVSREKKESFPLTVTSAQKNPTAFYLCASIGRGDSLNSPLHFGNGTRLTVT.

This rearrangement joins TRBV7-3 to TRBJ2-1, with D maybe TRBD2 (6 bases). This CDR3 region has 16 residues. Germline CDR1 reads SGHTA; CDR2 reads FQGTGA. Trimming cost V 2 bases and J 7 bases, with 18 bases left between them. In DNA form, the CDR3 reads TGTGCCAGCAGCTTAGTGGGGTCCGGGGGTGCAAATGAGCAGTTCTTC. Its protein is CASSLVGSGGANEQFF.

The V gene is TRBV7-9, the J gene TRBJ1-2; D gene uncertain. V lost 0 bases to trimming and J lost 6 bases, with 14 bases between them. This CDR3 is built from 15 residues. Germline V gene lookup returns CDR1 SEHNR and CDR2 FQNEAQ (reference sequence). The CDR3 DNA sequence: TGTGCCAGCAGCTTAGCGGAGGTTTCTGGCAATGGCTACACCTTC. The encoded protein is CASSLAEVSGNGYTF.

The chain combines TRBV5-5 with TRBJ2-7, with TRBD1 matching over 9 bases. CDR1 SGHKS and CDR2 YYEKEE come from the germline V gene (reference sequence). V gave up 2 bases and J gave up 5 bases; unmatched junction bases: 5. The CDR3 is 14 residues long. The CDR3: CASSLQGARDEQYF. The CDR3 DNA follows: TGTGCCAGCAGCTTACAGGGGGCAAGGGACGAGCAGTACTTC. Full variable domain (missing parts from reference TRBV5-5 and TRBJ2-7): DAGVTQSPTHLIKTRGQQVTLRCSPISGHKSVSWYQQVLGQGPQFIFQYYEKEERGRGNFPDRFSARQFPNYSSELNVNALLLGDSALYLCASSLQGARDEQYFGPGTRLTVT.

This chain joins TRBV5-1 and TRBJ1-4, with 9 bases fitting TRBD1. J lost 3 bases, V lost 0 bases, and 3 bases had no gene match. Looked up from germline, CDR1 is SGHRS and CDR2 is YFSETQ. The CDR3 has 16 residues. CDR3: CASSLARTGANEKLFF. CDR3 nucleotide sequence: TGCGCCAGCAGCTTGGCCAGGACAGGGGCTAATGAAAAACTGTTTTTT.

This clone is medium-sized within its sample. The chain uses TRBV4-1 and TRBJ2-7; a weak D match, TRBD2 (5 bases). From germline, CDR1 is MGHRA and CDR2 YSYEKL. V lost 1 base and J 2 bases, leaving 15 bases between the germline ends. The CDR3 loop spans 16 amino acids. CDR3 sequence (DNA): TGCGCCAGCAGCCAAGTTGCTACGCGGGCACCCTACGAGCAGTACTTC. Protein: CASSQVATRAPYEQYF.

The genes are TRBV5-1 and TRBJ1-4, with D perhaps matching TRBD1 (5 bases). With 3 bases removed from V and 5 bases from J, the gap between germline ends came to 8 bases. Germline V gene sequence: CDR1 SGHRS, CDR2 YFSETQ. The CDR3 length is 13 residues. Here the CDR3 reads CASSSGHNEKLFF. The CDR3 DNA follows: TGCGCCAGCAGCTCCGGACACAATGAAAAACTGTTTTTT.

The rearrangement uses TRBV5-8 and TRBJ2-5, with D possibly matching TRBD2 (7 bases). Germline values: CDR1 SGHTS, CDR2 YDEGEE. V lost 5 bases and J 1 base, leaving 15 bases between the germline ends. This CDR3 comprises 15 residues. The CDR3 DNA is TGTGCCAGCAGTACCAGGGGACTATTCCAAGAGACCCAGTACTTC. It yields the protein CASSTRGLFQETQYF. The full variable domain, completed using reference TRBV5-8 and TRBJ2-5, is EAGVTQSPTHLIKTRGQQATLRCSPISGHTSVYWYQQALGLGLQFLLWYDEGEERNRGNFPPRFSGRQFPNYSSELNVNALELEDSALYLCASSTRGLFQETQYFGPGTRLLVL.

V and J are TRBV9 and TRBJ2-7, with 10 bases lining up with TRBD2. The CDR3 extends over 16 amino acids. V trimming: 4 bases; J trimming: 6 bases; junction bases outside the gene matches: 13. Per germline, CDR1 SGDLS and CDR2 YYNGEE. CDR3 nucleotide sequence: TGTGCCAGCAGCCCCGGATGGGCTAGCGGGAGTGCCGAGCAGTACTTC. Protein product: CASSPGWASGSAEQYF.

The rearrangement uses TRBV7-9 and TRBJ1-2; no clear D gene. Trimming shortened V by 1 base and J by 8 bases, and 8 bases separated the two germline ends. CDR1 is SEHNR and CDR2 is FQNEAQ in the germline V gene (reference sequence). The CDR3 spans 12 residues. CDR3 coding DNA: TGTGCCAGCAGCTTAGATCAGTGGGGCTACACCTTC. Amino acids: CASSLDQWGYTF.

This clone was detected only once. V and J are TRBV7-2 and TRBJ1-2; 7 positions agree with TRBD1. The CDR3 covers 14 residues. The germline V gene encodes CDR1 SGHTA and CDR2 FQGNSA. Trimming cost V 2 bases and J 4 bases; bases outside gene matches: 4. The CDR3 DNA is TGTGCCAGCAGCTTACGGGACAGAGCCTATGGCTACACCTTC. It specifies CASSLRDRAYGYTF.

A single count supports this clone. V and J are TRBV28 and TRBJ2-7; TRBD1 matches 10 bases. The trim removed 4 bases at V and 6 bases at J, leaving 6 bases unmatched. This CDR3 is 14 amino acids long. The germline V gene encodes CDR1 MDHEN and CDR2 SYDVKM. DNA for the CDR3: TGTGCCAGCAGTTCACCGACAGGGGGCAGCGAGCAGTACTTC. It specifies CASSSPTGGSEQYF.

To note about this clone: The sample contains more than one DNA sequence encoding this CDR3. The V call is TRBV28, the J call TRBJ1-6, with D tentatively TRBD1 (5 bases). Germline CDR1 and CDR2: MDHEN and SYDVKM. CDR3 length equals 14 residues. Trimming stripped 6 bases from V and 6 bases from J, with 12 bases between. The CDR3 region has the DNA TGTGCCAGCAGACCGGGACGGCTTAATTCACCCCTCCACTTT. Translating gives CASRPGRLNSPLHF.

This clone appeared a single time. V gene TRBV13 combines with J gene TRBJ1-1; TRBD1 aligns across 7 bases. V was clipped by 5 bases and J by 4 bases; unmatched bases: 13. The CDR3 consists of 16 residues. Germline assignment: CDR1 PRHDT and CDR2 FYEKMQ (reference sequence). The CDR3 nucleotides are TGTGCCAGCAGCCCCCGTGGCAGGGGGGAGGGCACTGAAGCTTTCTTT. Its protein is CASSPRGRGEGTEAFF.

This clone was seen just once. The CDR3 DNA reads as TGTGCCAGCTCGCCTACCAAGCACCCGGGCACAGATACGCAGTATTTT. It is translated as CASSPTKHPGTDTQYF. V usage is TRBV18 and J usage is TRBJ2-3; D unclear. Germline CDR1 reads KGHSH; CDR2 reads LQKENI. V was pared by 6 bases and J by 1 base, with 17 bases between. CDR3 size: 16 residues.

The chain employs TRBV19 and TRBJ1-1; D might be TRBD1 (5 bases). V was clipped by 6 bases and J by 2 bases, with 19 bases between them. Germline CDR1 and CDR2: LNHDA and SQIVND (reference sequence). The CDR3 consists of 16 residues. CDR3 sequence (DNA): TGTGCCAGTAGCCGACAGTTCGGGAGTGGCAACACTGAAGCTTTCTTT. Amino acid sequence: CASSRQFGSGNTEAFF.

The table lists this clone with a count of one. The chain couples TRBV18 to TRBJ1-2, with a possible D match to TRBD1 (5 bases). Germline CDR1 and CDR2: KGHSH and LQKENI. V lost 1 base and J 4 bases, leaving 10 bases between the germline ends. The CDR3 is 14 amino acids. CDR3 coding DNA: TGTGCCAGCTCACCACTAAGAGACAGCTATGGCTACACCTTC. It translates to CASSPLRDSYGYTF. Based on the CDR3 plus reference TRBV18 and TRBJ1-2, the full variable domain is NAGVMQNPRHLVRRRGQEARLRCSPMKGHSHVYWYRQLPEEGLKFMVYLQKENIIDESGMPKERFSAEFPKEGPSILRIQQVVRGDSAAYFCASSPLRDSYGYTFGSGTRLTVV.

The chain carries TRBV10-3 and TRBJ2-7; 10 positions agree with TRBD2. This CDR3 is 15 amino acids long. Germline lookup yields CDR1 ENHRY and CDR2 SYGVKD. The V and J ends lost 4 bases and 5 bases, in that order; junction bases with no gene match: 8. The CDR3, as DNA: TGTGCCATCAGTGGGGCTAGCGGGAGAACGGACGAGCAGTACTTC. It encodes CAISGASGRTDEQYF.

The CDR3 DNA follows: TGTGCCAGCAGTCTACAAGGGACGGACTTTGGGGAGCAGTACTTC. Encoded protein: CASSLQGTDFGEQYF. The V and J genes are TRBV2 and TRBJ2-7, with D perhaps TRBD1 or TRBD2 (5 bases each). The germline CDR1 and CDR2 sequences are SNHLY and FYNNEI. V lost 5 bases and J 7 bases, leaving 21 bases between the germline ends. This CDR3 is 15 amino acids long.

The chain uses TRBV30 and TRBJ1-1; D is perhaps TRBD1 (5 bases). Germline-derived CDR1 and CDR2 are GTSNPN and SVGIG (reference sequence). CDR3 length equals 15 residues. V dropped 0 bases and J dropped 3 bases, with 14 bases sitting between them. Written as DNA, the CDR3 is TGTGCCTGGAGTGTACGGTCAGGGTGGGACACTGAAGCTTTCTTT. Amino acids: CAWSVRSGWDTEAFF.

The V and J genes are TRBV3-1 (or the pseudogene TRBV3-2) and TRBJ2-1; D is uncertain. CDR3 length: 14 amino acids. CDR1 and CDR2 from the germline V gene are LGHDT and YNNKEL (reference sequence). V lost 0 bases and J lost 5, with 8 bases in between. This CDR3 reads CASSQDQPNNEQFF. The CDR3 DNA reads TGTGCCAGCAGCCAAGATCAGCCTAACAATGAGCAGTTCTTC.